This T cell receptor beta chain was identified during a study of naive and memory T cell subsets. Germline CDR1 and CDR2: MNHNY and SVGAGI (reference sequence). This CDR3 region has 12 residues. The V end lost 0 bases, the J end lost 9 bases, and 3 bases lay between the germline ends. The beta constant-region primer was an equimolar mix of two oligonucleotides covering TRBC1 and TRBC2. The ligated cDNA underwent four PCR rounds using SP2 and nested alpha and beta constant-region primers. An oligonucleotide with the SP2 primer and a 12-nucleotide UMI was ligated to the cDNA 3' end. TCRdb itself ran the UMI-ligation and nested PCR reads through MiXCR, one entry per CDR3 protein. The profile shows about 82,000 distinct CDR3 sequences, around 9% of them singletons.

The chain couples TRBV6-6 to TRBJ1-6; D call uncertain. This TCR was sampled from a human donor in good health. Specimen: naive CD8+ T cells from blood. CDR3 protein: CASSYSSSPLHF. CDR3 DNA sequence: TGTGCCAGCAGTTACTCGAGTTCACCCCTCCACTTT.